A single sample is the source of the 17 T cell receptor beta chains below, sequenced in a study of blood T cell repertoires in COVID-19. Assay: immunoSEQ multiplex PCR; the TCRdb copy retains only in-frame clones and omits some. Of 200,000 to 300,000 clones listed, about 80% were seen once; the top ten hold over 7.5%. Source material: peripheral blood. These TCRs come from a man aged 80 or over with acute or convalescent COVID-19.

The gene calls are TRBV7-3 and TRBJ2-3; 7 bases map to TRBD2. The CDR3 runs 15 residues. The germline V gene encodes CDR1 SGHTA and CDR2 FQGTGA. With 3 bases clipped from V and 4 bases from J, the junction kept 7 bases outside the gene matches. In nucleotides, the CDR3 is TGTGCCAGCAGCTTTGGTGGGAGGGAGGCAGATACGCAGTATTTT. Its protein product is CASSFGGREADTQYF.

DNA of the CDR3: TGTGCCAGCAGATATGACGAGCAGTACTTC. It yields the protein CASRYDEQYF. The chain links TRBV5-8 to TRBJ2-7; no clear D. From germline, CDR1 is SGHTS and CDR2 YDEGEE. V was shortened by 5 bases and J by 5 bases, with 5 bases between the two germline ends. This CDR3 has 10 amino acids. Full variable domain (rest looked up from reference TRBV5-8 and TRBJ2-7): EAGVTQSPTHLIKTRGQQATLRCSPISGHTSVYWYQQALGLGLQFLLWYDEGEERNRGNFPPRFSGRQFPNYSSELNVNALELEDSALYLCASRYDEQYFGPGTRLTVT.

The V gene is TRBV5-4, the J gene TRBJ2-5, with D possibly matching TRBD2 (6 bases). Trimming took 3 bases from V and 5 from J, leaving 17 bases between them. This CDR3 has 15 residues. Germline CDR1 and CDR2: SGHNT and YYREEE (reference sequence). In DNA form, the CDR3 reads TGTGCCAGCAGCTCATCGGGTGGAGGGGCGGAGACCCAGTACTTC. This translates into CASSSSGGGAETQYF.

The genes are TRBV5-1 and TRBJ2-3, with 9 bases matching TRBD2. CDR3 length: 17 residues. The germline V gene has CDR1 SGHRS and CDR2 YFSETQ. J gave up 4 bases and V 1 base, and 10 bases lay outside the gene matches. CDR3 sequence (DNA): TGCGCCAGCAGCTTGCCGTCGTCTAGCGGGGTAGCAGATACGCAGTATTTT. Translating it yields CASSLPSSSGVADTQYF.

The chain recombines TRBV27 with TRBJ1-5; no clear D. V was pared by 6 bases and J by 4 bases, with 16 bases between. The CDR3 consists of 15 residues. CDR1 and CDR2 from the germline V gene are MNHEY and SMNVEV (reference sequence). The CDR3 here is CASRRLLDLNQPQHF. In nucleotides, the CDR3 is TGTGCCAGCAGGAGGTTACTGGACTTAAATCAGCCCCAGCATTTT.

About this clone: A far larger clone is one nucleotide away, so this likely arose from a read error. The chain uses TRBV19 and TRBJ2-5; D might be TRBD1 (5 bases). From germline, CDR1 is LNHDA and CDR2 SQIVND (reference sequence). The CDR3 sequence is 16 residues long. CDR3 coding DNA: TGTGCCAGTACCGTGGACATCAGAACCTATAATTCACCCCTCCACTTC. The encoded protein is CASTVDIRTYNSPLHF.

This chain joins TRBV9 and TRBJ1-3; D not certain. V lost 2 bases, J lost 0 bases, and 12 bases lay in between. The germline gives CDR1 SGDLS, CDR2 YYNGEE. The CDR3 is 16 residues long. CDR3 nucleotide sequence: TGTGCCAGCAGCGTGGGCCCGGTGACCTCTGGAAACACCATATATTTT. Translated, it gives CASSVGPVTSGNTIYF.

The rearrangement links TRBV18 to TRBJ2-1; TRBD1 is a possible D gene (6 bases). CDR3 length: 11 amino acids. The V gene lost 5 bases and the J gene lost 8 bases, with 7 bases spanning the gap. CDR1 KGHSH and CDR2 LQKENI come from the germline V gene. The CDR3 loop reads CASSGQYEQFF. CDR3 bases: TGTGCCAGCTCAGGACAGTATGAGCAGTTCTTC.

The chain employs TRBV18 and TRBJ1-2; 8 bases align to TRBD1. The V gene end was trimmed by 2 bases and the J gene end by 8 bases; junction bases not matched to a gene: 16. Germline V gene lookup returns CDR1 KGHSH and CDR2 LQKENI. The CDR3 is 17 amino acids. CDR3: CASSPAGTGITDGGYTF. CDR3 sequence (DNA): TGTGCCAGCTCACCAGCCGGGACAGGTATAACTGATGGGGGCTACACCTTC.

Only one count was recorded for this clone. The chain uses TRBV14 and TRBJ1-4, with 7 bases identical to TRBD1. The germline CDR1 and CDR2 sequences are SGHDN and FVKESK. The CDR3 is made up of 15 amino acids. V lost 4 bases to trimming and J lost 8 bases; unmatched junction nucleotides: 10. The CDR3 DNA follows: TGTGCCAGCAGCCCTGACAACAGGGGAGGCGAAAAACTGTTTTTT. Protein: CASSPDNRGGEKLFF. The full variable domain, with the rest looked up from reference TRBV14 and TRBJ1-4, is EAGVTQFPSHSVIEKGQTVTLRCDPISGHDNLYWYRRVMGKEIKFLLHFVKESKQDESGMPNNRFLAERTGGTYSTLKVQPAELEDSGVYFCASSPDNRGGEKLFFGSGTQLSVL.

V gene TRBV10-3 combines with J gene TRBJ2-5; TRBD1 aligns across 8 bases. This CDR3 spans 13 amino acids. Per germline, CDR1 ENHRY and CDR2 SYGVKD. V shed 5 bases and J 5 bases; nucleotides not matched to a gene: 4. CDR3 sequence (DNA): TGTGCCATCAGTTCCCGACAGGGGGAGACCCAGTACTTC. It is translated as CAISSRQGETQYF.

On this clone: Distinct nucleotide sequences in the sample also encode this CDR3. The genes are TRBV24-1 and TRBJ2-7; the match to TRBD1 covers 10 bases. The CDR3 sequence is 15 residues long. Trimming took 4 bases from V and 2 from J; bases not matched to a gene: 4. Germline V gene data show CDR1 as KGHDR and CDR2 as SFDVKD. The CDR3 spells CATSDSGTGAYEQYF. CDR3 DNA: TGTGCCACCAGTGACTCCGGGACAGGGGCCTACGAGCAGTACTTC.

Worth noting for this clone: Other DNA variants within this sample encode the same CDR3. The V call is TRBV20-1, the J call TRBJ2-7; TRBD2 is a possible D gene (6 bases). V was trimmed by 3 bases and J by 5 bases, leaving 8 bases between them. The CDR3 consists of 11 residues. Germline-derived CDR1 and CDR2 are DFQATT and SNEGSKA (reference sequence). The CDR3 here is CSASSGHEQYF. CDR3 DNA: TGCAGTGCTAGCAGCGGGCACGAGCAGTACTTC.

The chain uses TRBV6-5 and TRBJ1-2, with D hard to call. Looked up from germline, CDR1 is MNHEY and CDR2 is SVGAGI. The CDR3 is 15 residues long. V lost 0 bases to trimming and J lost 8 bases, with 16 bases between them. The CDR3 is CASSYSSARRNGYTF. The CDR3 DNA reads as TGTGCCAGCAGTTACTCGAGTGCCAGGAGGAACGGCTACACCTTC.

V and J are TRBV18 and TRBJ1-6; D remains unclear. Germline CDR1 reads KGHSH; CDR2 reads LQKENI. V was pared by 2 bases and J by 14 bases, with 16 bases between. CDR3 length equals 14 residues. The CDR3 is CASSPGEAVGTLHF. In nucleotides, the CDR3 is TGTGCCAGCTCACCAGGTGAAGCGGTGGGGACCCTCCACTTT.

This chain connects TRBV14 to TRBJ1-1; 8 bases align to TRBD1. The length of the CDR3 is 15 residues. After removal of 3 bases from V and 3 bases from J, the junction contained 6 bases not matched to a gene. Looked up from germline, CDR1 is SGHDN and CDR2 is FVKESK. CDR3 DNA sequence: TGTGCCAGCAGCCATTGGACAGGGACGGACACTGAAGCTTTCTTT. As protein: CASSHWTGTDTEAFF.

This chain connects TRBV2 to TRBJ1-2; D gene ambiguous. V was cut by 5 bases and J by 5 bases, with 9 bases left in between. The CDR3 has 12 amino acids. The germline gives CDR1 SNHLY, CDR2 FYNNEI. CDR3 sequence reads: CASSSDKYGYTF. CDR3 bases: TGTGCCAGCAGTTCCGACAAGTATGGCTACACCTTC.